Below are 2 T cell receptor beta chains sequenced from a single sample in a study of cytomegalovirus exposure and HLA in healthy donors. The PCR contained 60 Vbeta and 13 Jbeta primers. Method: immunoSEQ multiplex PCR; TCRdb's copy keeps in-frame clones and lacks some. The table lists about 93,000 clones, roughly 78% of them singletons. Sequenced material: PBMCs. These TCRs come from a man aged 25-45 years in good health and CMV-seronegative.

V and J are TRBV15 and TRBJ1-3; possible D gene TRBD1, 6 bases. Trimming pared 6 bases from V and 0 bases from J, leaving 18 bases between. Germline values: CDR1 LNHNV, CDR2 YYDKDF (reference sequence). This CDR3 has 17 amino acids. The CDR3 DNA reads as TGTGCCACCAGAAGTCGATTACAGGGACACTCTGGAAACACCATATATTTT. Translation gives CATRSRLQGHSGNTIYF.

The CDR3 nucleotides are TGTGCCAGCAGCCGGGGACTACAAGAGACCCAGTACTTC. Translated: CASSRGLQETQYF. The genes are TRBV14 and TRBJ2-5, with 7 bases aligning to TRBD2. V gave up 4 bases and J gave up 2 bases; unmatched junction bases: 1. The CDR3 totals 13 residues. Germline-derived CDR1 and CDR2 are SGHDN and FVKESK. Complete variable domain (other parts from reference TRBV14 and TRBJ2-5): EAGVTQFPSHSVIEKGQTVTLRCDPISGHDNLYWYRRVMGKEIKFLLHFVKESKQDESGMPNNRFLAERTGGTYSTLKVQPAELEDSGVYFCASSRGLQETQYFGPGTRLLVL.